This T cell receptor beta chain came from a study of blood T cell repertoires in COVID-19. Study information: Whether acute or convalescent, the COVID-19 samples came from the United States, Italy and Spain.

Here immunoSEQ multiplex PCR was the method, and the copy in TCRdb shows in-frame clones only, minus some. Of 120,000 to 150,000 clones in the sample, approximately 90% were seen once. Germline V gives CDR1 SGHAT, CDR2 FQNNGV. Between the trimmed V and J ends, which lost 4 bases and 0 bases, there was a span of 7 bases. CDR3 length equals 14 residues. The sample taken for sequencing was peripheral blood. The clonotype comes from a woman of 80 years or more with acute or convalescent COVID-19. The chain uses TRBV11-2 and TRBJ2-1; D not resolved. The CDR3 here is CASSSPPSYNEQFF. CDR3 in DNA: TGTGCCAGCAGCTCTCCCCCCTCCTACAATGAGCAGTTCTTC.